The text below deals with one T cell receptor (beta chain). This entry belongs to a study of T cell changes during pregnancy in multiple sclerosis. TCRdb's copy holds only in-frame clones and misses some; the assay was immunoSEQ multiplex PCR. The sample lists around 80,000 clones; 94% were seen once. V lost 4 bases, J lost 4 bases, and 8 bases stayed unmatched. CDR1 is MNHNS and CDR2 is SASEGT in the germline V gene. The CDR3 sequence is 16 residues long. The V call is TRBV6-1, the J call TRBJ1-5, with 9 bases matching TRBD1. The sequence was obtained from a female donor in good health, enrolled as a control in a pregnancy study. Sequenced here: peripheral blood, sampled in the second trimester of pregnancy. The CDR3, as DNA: TGTGCCAGCAGTGGCCCACAGGGGGCACGGAATCAGCCCCAGCATTTT. Its protein product is CASSGPQGARNQPQHF.